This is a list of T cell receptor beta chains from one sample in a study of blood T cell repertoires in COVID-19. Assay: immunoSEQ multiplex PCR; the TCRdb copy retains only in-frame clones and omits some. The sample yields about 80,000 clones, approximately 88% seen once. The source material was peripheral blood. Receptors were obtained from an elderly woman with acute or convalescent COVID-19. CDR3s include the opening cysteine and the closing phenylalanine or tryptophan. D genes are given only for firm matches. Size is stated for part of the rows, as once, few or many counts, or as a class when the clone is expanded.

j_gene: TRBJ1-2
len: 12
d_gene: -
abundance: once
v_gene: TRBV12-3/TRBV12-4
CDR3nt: TGTGCCAGCAGTTTAGGCGCGGATGGCTACACCTTC
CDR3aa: CASSLGADGYTF

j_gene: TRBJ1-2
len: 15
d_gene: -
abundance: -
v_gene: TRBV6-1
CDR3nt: TGTGCCAGCAGTGAACAGGGGCTAGGAATTTATGGCTACACCTTC
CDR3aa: CASSEQGLGIYGYTF

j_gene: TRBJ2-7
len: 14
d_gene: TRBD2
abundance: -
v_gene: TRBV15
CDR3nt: TGTGCCACCGGGCGGGGGGGCGATGCCTACGAGCAGTACTTC
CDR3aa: CATGRGGDAYEQYF

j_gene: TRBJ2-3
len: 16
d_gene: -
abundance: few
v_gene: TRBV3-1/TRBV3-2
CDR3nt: TGTGCCAGCAGCCAAGACCTGGGGCAGAGCACAGATACGCAGTATTTT
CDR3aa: CASSQDLGQSTDTQYF

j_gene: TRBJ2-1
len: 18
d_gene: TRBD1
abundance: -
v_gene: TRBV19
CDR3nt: TGTGCCAGTGGATTAATTTCCGGGACAGGGGAATCCTACAATGAGCAGTTCTTC
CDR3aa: CASGLISGTGESYNEQFF

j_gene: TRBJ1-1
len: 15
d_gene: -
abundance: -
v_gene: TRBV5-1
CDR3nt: TGCGCCAGCAGCTTGCGGGCAGGGCGGAACACTGAAGCTTTCTTT
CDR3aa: CASSLRAGRNTEAFF

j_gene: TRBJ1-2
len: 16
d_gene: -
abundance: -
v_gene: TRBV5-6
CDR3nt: TGTGCCAGCAGCTTGGATAGGGGACATGCTAACTATGGCTACACCTTC
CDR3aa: CASSLDRGHANYGYTF

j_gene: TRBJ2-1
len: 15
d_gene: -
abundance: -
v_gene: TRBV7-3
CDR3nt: TGTGCCAGCAGCTTAATTGGGCCAAACAACAATGAGCAGTTCTTC
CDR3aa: CASSLIGPNNNEQFF

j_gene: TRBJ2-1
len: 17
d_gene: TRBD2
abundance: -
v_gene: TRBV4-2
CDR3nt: TGTGCCAGCAGCCAAGGTGACCCCGCGGGAGGGCTCTATGAGCAGTTCTTC
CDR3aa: CASSQGDPAGGLYEQFF

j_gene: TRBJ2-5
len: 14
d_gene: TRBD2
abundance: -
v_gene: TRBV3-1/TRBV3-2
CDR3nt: TGTGCCAGCACCACCGGGGGGGGTGAAGAGACCCAGTACTTC
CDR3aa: CASTTGGGEETQYF

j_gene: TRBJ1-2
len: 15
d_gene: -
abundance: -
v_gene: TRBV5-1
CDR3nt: TGCGCCAGCAGCTTGGAGTGGGGAGGTAACTATGGCTACACCTTC
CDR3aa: CASSLEWGGNYGYTF

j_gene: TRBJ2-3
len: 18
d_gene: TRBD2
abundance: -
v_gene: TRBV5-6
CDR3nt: TGTGCCAGCAGTGTGAGACTAGCGGGCGCTACTTTCACAGATACGCAGTATTTT
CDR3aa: CASSVRLAGATFTDTQYF

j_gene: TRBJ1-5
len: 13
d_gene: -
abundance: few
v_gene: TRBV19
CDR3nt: TGTGCCAGTAGTCCAGGGGTTGGGCAGCCCCAGCATTTT
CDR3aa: CASSPGVGQPQHF

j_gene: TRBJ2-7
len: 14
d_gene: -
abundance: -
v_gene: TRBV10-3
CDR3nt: TGTGCCATCTCAACTAACCAATTAAACTACGAGCAGTACTTC
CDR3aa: CAISTNQLNYEQYF

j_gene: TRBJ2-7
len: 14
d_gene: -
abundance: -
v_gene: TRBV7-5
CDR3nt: TGTGCCAGAAGCTTAGGGCGGGGAGCGGACGAGCAGTACTTC
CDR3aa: CARSLGRGADEQYF

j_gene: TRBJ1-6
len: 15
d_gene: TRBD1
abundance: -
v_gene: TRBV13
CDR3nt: TGTGCCAGCAGCCCTAAGGGACAGGGAAATTCACCCCTCCACTTT
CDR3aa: CASSPKGQGNSPLHF

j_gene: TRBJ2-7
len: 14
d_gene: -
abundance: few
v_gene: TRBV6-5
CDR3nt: TGTGCCAGCGCAGAAGCGGCAAGCTCCTACGAGCAGTACTTC
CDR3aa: CASAEAASSYEQYF

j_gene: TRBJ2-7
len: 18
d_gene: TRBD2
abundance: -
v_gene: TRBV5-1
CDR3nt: TGCGCCAGCAGCTTGAGTCCTAGCGGGCCGATAAACTCCTACGAGCAGTACTTC
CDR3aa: CASSLSPSGPINSYEQYF

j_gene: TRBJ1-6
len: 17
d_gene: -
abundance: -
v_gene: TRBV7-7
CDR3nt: TGTGCTAGCACCGACCCGGGGTCAGGGGCATATAATTCACCCCTCCACTTT
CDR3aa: CASTDPGSGAYNSPLHF

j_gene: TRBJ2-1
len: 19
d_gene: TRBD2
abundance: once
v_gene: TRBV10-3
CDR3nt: TGTGCCATCAGTGGCAAGACTAGCGGGTCGGGCCCCTCCTACAATGAGCAGTTCTTC
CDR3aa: CAISGKTSGSGPSYNEQFF

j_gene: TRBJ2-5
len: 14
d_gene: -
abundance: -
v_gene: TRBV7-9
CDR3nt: TGTGCCAGCAGCTTAGGTCAGGGGTCGGAGACCCAGTACTTC
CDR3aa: CASSLGQGSETQYF

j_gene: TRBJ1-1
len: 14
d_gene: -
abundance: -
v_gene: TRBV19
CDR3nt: TGTGCCAGTAGTATAGGGCCGGCTTCCAGGGAAGCTTTCTTT
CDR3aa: CASSIGPASREAFF

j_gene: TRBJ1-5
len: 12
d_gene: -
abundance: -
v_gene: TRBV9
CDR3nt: TGTGCCAGCAGCGTCTTCAATCAGCCCCAGCATTTT
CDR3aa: CASSVFNQPQHF

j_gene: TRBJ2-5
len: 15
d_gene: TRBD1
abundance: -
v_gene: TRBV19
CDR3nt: TGTGCCAGTAGTATAGTAGGACAGGGCAAAGAGACCCAGTACTTC
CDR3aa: CASSIVGQGKETQYF

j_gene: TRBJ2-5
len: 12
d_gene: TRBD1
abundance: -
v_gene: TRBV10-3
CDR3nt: TGTGCCAGCCTAGGGACAGGGGAGACCCAGTACTTC
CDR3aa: CASLGTGETQYF

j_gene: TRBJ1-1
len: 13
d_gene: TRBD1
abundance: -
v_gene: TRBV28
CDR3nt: TGTGCCAGCAGGGGACAGGGCTCCACTGAAGCTTTCTTT
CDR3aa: CASRGQGSTEAFF

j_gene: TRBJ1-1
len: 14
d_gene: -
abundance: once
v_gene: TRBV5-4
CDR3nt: TGTGCCAGCAGCTTGGTACAGGGGAACACTGAAGCTTTCTTT
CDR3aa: CASSLVQGNTEAFF

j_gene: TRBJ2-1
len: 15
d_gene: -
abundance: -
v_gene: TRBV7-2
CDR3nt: TGTGCCAGCAGCTTAACCCGGGACTTGTACAATGAGCAGTTCTTC
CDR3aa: CASSLTRDLYNEQFF

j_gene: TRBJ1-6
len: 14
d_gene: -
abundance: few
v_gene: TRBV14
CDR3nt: TGTGCCAGCAGCCAAGCCCCGTATAATTCACCCCTCCACTTT
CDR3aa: CASSQAPYNSPLHF

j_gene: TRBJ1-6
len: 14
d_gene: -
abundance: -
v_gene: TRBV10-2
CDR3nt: TGCGCCAGCAGTGAGTTAGTAAACAGGTCACCCCTCCACTTT
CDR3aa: CASSELVNRSPLHF

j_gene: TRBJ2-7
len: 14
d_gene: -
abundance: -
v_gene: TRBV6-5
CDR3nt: TGTGCCAGCAGTTCGGCGGGGATTACCTACGAGCAGTACTTC
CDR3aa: CASSSAGITYEQYF

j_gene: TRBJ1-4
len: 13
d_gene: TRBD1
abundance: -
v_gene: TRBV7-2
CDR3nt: TGTGCCAGCAGCTTCGACAGGGGCGAAAAACTGTTTTTT
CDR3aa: CASSFDRGEKLFF

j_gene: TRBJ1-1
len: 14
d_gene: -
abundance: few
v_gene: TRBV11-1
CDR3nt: TGTGCCAGCAGCCCAGGCAGGAGAGGGGGAGAAGCTTTCTTT
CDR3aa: CASSPGRRGGEAFF

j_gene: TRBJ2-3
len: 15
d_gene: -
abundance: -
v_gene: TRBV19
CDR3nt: TGTGCCAGTAGAGATGGGGGGGCTGGCACAGATACGCAGTATTTT
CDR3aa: CASRDGGAGTDTQYF

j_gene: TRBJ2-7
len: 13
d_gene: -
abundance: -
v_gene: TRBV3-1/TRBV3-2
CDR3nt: TGTGCCAGCAGCCAAGATTCAGGCTACGAGCAGTACTTC
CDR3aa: CASSQDSGYEQYF

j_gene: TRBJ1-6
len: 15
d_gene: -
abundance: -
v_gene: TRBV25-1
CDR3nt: TGTGCCAGCAGCCCCTATGAGTCCTATAATTCACCCCTCCACTTT
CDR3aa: CASSPYESYNSPLHF

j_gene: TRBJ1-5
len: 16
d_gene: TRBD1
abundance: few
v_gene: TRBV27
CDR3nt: TGTGCCAGCAGTACTATTACAGGGGTTGGCAATCAGCCCCAGCATTTT
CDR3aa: CASSTITGVGNQPQHF

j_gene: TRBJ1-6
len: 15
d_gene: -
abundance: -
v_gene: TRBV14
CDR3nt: TGTGCCAGCAGCCAAGATGGGGGGTATAATTCACCCCTCCACTTT
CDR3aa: CASSQDGGYNSPLHF

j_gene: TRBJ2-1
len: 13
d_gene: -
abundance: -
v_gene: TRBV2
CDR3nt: TGTGCCAGCAAAGGGACTTCCAGTAATGAGCAGTTCTTC
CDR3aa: CASKGTSSNEQFF

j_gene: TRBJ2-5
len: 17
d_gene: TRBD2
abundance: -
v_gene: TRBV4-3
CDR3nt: TGCGCCAGCAGCCAAGGCTTTGGGCGGGGGGCCAAAGAGACCCAGTACTTC
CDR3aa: CASSQGFGRGAKETQYF

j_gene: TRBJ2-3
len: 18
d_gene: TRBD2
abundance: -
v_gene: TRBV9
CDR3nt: TGTGCCAGCAGCGCCCGGACGGGACTAGCGGGTATCACAGATACGCAGTATTTT
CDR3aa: CASSARTGLAGITDTQYF

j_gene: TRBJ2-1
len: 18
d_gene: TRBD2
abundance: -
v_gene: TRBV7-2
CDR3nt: TGTGCCAGCAGCTTAGTTTCCACTAGCGGGAGTAGGAGGAATGAGCAGTTCTTC
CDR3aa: CASSLVSTSGSRRNEQFF

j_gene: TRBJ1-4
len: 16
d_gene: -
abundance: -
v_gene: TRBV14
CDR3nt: TGTGCCAGCAGCCCCCGGGGGGTTGCAACTAATGAAAAACTGTTTTTT
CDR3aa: CASSPRGVATNEKLFF

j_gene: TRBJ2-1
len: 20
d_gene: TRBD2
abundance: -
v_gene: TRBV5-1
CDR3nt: TGCGCCAGCAGCTTAGTGGGGGTAGGGACTAGCGGGATCTCCTACAATGAGCAGTTCTTC
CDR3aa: CASSLVGVGTSGISYNEQFF

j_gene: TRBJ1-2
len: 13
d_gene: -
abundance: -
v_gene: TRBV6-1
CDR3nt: TGTGCCAGCAGTGAGATTGCAGGGGCTGGCTACACCTTC
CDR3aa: CASSEIAGAGYTF

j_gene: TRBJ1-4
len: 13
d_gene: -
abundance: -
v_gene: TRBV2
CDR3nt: TGTGCCAGCAGCCCGGGGACTAATGAAAAACTGTTTTTT
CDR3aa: CASSPGTNEKLFF

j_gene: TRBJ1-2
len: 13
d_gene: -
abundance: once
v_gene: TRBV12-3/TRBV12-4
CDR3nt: TGTGCCAGCAGGAGGACAGAGGGCTATGGCTACACCTTC
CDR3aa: CASRRTEGYGYTF

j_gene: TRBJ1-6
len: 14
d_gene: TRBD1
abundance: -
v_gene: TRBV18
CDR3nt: TGTGCCAGCTCCCGGGACAGGGGAAATTCACCCCTCCACTTT
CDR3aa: CASSRDRGNSPLHF

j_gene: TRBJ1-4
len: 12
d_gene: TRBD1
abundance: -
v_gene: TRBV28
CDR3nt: TGTGCCAGCGGGACAGGGTATGAAAAACTGTTTTTT
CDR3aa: CASGTGYEKLFF

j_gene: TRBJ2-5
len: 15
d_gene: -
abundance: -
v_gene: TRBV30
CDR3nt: TGTGCCTGGAGTGTACAACTAGTTGTTGCGGAGACCCAGTACTTC
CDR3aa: CAWSVQLVVAETQYF

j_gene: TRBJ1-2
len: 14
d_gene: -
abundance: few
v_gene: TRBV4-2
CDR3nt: TGTGCCAGCAGCCAAGGAGCATTCGGTGGTGGCTACACCTTC
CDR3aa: CASSQGAFGGGYTF

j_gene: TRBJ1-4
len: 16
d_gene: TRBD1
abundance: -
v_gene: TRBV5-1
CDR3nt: TGCGCCAGCAGCTTGGTCTCAGGGGGCGTATATGAAAAACTGTTTTTT
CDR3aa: CASSLVSGGVYEKLFF

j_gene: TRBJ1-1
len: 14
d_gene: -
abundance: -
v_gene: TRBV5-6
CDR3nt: TGTGCCAGCAGCTTGGACGCAGGGAACACTGAAGCTTTCTTT
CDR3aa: CASSLDAGNTEAFF

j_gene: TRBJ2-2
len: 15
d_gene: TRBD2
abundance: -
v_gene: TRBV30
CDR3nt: TGTGCCTGGAGCGCCGGGACTAGATTCACCGGGGAGCTGTTTTTT
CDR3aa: CAWSAGTRFTGELFF

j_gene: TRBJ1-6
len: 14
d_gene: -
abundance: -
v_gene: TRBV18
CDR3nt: TGTGCCAGCTCACCAACGGGACTGAATTCACCCCTCCACTTT
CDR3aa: CASSPTGLNSPLHF

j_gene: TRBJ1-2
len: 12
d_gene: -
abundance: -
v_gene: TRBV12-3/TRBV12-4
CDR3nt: TGTGCCAGCAGCTTAGAGGGGCGTGGCTACACCTTC
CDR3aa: CASSLEGRGYTF